A selection of T cell receptor beta chains follows, all from one sample in a study of cytomegalovirus exposure and HLA in healthy donors. Only in-frame clones appear in the TCRdb table, and some are missing; sequencing was by immunoSEQ multiplex PCR. The sample contains tens of thousands of clones, around 84% of which appear only once. Sequencing was performed on PBMCs. The receptor source for this set is a woman aged 40 to 55 in good health and CMV-seropositive. The CDR3 runs from the conserved cysteine through the conserved F or W. Each record gives: CDR3 protein, CDR3 DNA, D gene, J gene, clone size, V gene. A D gene is named only where the DNA matches it firmly. Expanded clones are given a class, and other clones once, few, many or no size at all.

CDR3aa: CASSVDTGDQPQHF
CDR3nt: TGTGCCAGCAGCGTAGACACGGGGGATCAGCCCCAGCATTTT
d_gene: .
j_gene: TRBJ1-5
abundance: .
v_gene: TRBV9

CDR3aa: CASSQAYLGGGQNTGELFF
CDR3nt: TGCGCCAGCAGCCAAGCCTATCTCGGGGGGGGCCAGAACACCGGGGAGCTGTTTTTT
d_gene: TRBD2
j_gene: TRBJ2-2
abundance: .
v_gene: TRBV4-3

CDR3aa: CASSLGTSGPYNEQFF
CDR3nt: TGTGCCAGCAGCTTAGGGACTAGCGGGCCTTACAATGAGCAGTTCTTC
d_gene: TRBD2
j_gene: TRBJ2-1
abundance: .
v_gene: TRBV7-9

CDR3aa: CASRVGAHVETQYF
CDR3nt: TGTGCCAGCAGGGTAGGGGCGCACGTAGAGACCCAGTACTTC
d_gene: .
j_gene: TRBJ2-5
abundance: .
v_gene: TRBV2

CDR3aa: CASSEYRRVSSYNSPLHF
CDR3nt: TGTGCCAGCAGTGAATATCGGAGGGTGAGCTCCTATAATTCACCCCTCCACTTT
d_gene: .
j_gene: TRBJ1-6
abundance: .
v_gene: TRBV25-1

CDR3aa: CASSPRGQLQETQYF
CDR3nt: TGCGCCAGCAGCCCACGGGGACAGCTCCAAGAGACCCAGTACTTC
d_gene: TRBD1
j_gene: TRBJ2-5
abundance: .
v_gene: TRBV5-1

CDR3aa: CASSTRTGGLAGAKYEQYF
CDR3nt: TGTGCCAGCAGCACCCGGACGGGCGGACTAGCGGGGGCGAAATACGAGCAGTACTTC
d_gene: TRBD2
j_gene: TRBJ2-7
abundance: few
v_gene: TRBV4-2

CDR3aa: CASSYSGTGYYGYTF
CDR3nt: TGTGCCAGCAGTTACTCCGGGACAGGGTACTATGGCTACACCTTC
d_gene: TRBD1
j_gene: TRBJ1-2
abundance: few
v_gene: TRBV6-5

CDR3aa: CASSYSGRTGNTEAFF
CDR3nt: TGTGCCAGCAGTTACTCGGGGCGGACAGGGAACACTGAAGCTTTCTTT
d_gene: TRBD1
j_gene: TRBJ1-1
abundance: .
v_gene: TRBV6-5

CDR3aa: CSALDTREQYF
CDR3nt: TGCAGTGCTCTGGACACGCGCGAGCAGTACTTC
d_gene: .
j_gene: TRBJ2-7
abundance: .
v_gene: TRBV20-1

CDR3aa: CASSLNRVTSYEQYF
CDR3nt: TGTGCCAGCTCACTTAACAGGGTAACCTCCTACGAGCAGTACTTC
d_gene: .
j_gene: TRBJ2-7
abundance: .
v_gene: TRBV18

CDR3aa: CAWSQGGPPLHF
CDR3nt: TGTGCCTGGAGCCAAGGGGGCCCACCCCTCCACTTT
d_gene: TRBD1
j_gene: TRBJ1-6
abundance: .
v_gene: TRBV30

CDR3aa: CASSFSGMGGELFF
CDR3nt: TGCGCCAGCAGCTTTTCAGGGATGGGCGGGGAGCTGTTTTTT
d_gene: .
j_gene: TRBJ2-2
abundance: .
v_gene: TRBV5-1

CDR3aa: CASRTGGSEKLFF
CDR3nt: TGTGCCAGCAGGACAGGGGGCAGTGAAAAACTGTTTTTT
d_gene: TRBD1
j_gene: TRBJ1-4
abundance: once
v_gene: TRBV28

CDR3aa: CASSLEAGEGETQYF
CDR3nt: TGTGCCAGCAGCTTAGAGGCGGGGGAGGGGGAGACCCAGTACTTC
d_gene: TRBD2
j_gene: TRBJ2-5
abundance: .
v_gene: TRBV7-2

CDR3aa: CASSYPRDRGHLISIQYF
CDR3nt: TGTGCCAGCAGTTACCCCAGGGACAGGGGGCATCTAATTAGCATTCAGTACTTC
d_gene: TRBD1
j_gene: TRBJ2-4
abundance: .
v_gene: TRBV6-7

CDR3aa: CASSLFPGSNQPQHF
CDR3nt: TGTGCCAGCAGCCTTTTCCCGGGGTCCAATCAGCCCCAGCATTTT
d_gene: .
j_gene: TRBJ1-5
abundance: once
v_gene: TRBV11-2

CDR3aa: CASSLSGQFYVTGELFF
CDR3nt: TGTGCCAGCAGTTTATCTGGGCAGTTTTACGTAACCGGGGAGCTGTTTTTT
d_gene: .
j_gene: TRBJ2-2
abundance: .
v_gene: TRBV27

CDR3aa: CASSLARRAGGANEQFF
CDR3nt: TGTGCCAGCAGCTTAGCGCGTCGCGCGGGGGGTGCCAATGAGCAGTTCTTC
d_gene: TRBD2
j_gene: TRBJ2-1
abundance: .
v_gene: TRBV7-2

CDR3aa: CAWGAGGPGTGELFF
CDR3nt: TGTGCCTGGGGAGCGGGGGGGCCGGGAACCGGGGAGCTGTTTTTT
d_gene: TRBD2
j_gene: TRBJ2-2
abundance: .
v_gene: TRBV30

CDR3aa: CASSPRYEQYF
CDR3nt: TGTGCCAGCAGCCCGCGCTACGAGCAGTACTTC
d_gene: .
j_gene: TRBJ2-7
abundance: .
v_gene: TRBV7-3

CDR3aa: CASSLSGQGRGYEQYF
CDR3nt: TGTGCCAGCAGTTTATCGGGACAGGGCCGGGGGTACGAGCAGTACTTC
d_gene: TRBD1
j_gene: TRBJ2-7
abundance: .
v_gene: TRBV27

CDR3aa: CASSLGNTEAFF
CDR3nt: TGTGCCAGCAGTCTCGGGAACACTGAAGCTTTCTTT
d_gene: .
j_gene: TRBJ1-1
abundance: .
v_gene: TRBV27

CDR3aa: CASSLEAGYNEQFF
CDR3nt: TGTGCCAGCAGCTTAGAAGCGGGCTACAATGAGCAGTTCTTC
d_gene: .
j_gene: TRBJ2-1
abundance: .
v_gene: TRBV7-2

CDR3aa: CASSPRRASSYEQYF
CDR3nt: TGTGCCAGCAGCCCCCGGCGGGCTAGCTCCTACGAGCAGTACTTC
d_gene: .
j_gene: TRBJ2-7
abundance: .
v_gene: TRBV7-2

CDR3aa: CASSKGQGRSNEQFF
CDR3nt: TGCGCCAGCAGCAAGGGACAGGGACGGTCCAATGAGCAGTTCTTC
d_gene: TRBD1
j_gene: TRBJ2-1
abundance: .
v_gene: TRBV5-1

CDR3aa: CASSLRGTEQYF
CDR3nt: TGTGCCAGCAGTTTAAGGGGCACCGAGCAGTACTTC
d_gene: .
j_gene: TRBJ2-7
abundance: .
v_gene: TRBV11-2

CDR3aa: CASRIAGGPYNEQFF
CDR3nt: TGTGCCAGCAGGATCGCAGGGGGACCCTACAATGAGCAGTTCTTC
d_gene: TRBD1
j_gene: TRBJ2-1
abundance: .
v_gene: TRBV27

CDR3aa: CASSQNPWGGEKAGELFF
CDR3nt: TGTGCCAGCAGCCAAAACCCCTGGGGAGGGGAGAAAGCCGGGGAGCTGTTTTTT
d_gene: TRBD2
j_gene: TRBJ2-2
abundance: .
v_gene: TRBV14

CDR3aa: CASSQELGGGSYEQYF
CDR3nt: TGTGCCAGCAGCCAAGAGCTGGGGGGTGGCTCCTACGAGCAGTACTTC
d_gene: .
j_gene: TRBJ2-7
abundance: .
v_gene: TRBV4-2

CDR3aa: CASSLAVGAYEQYF
CDR3nt: TGTGCCAGCAGTTTAGCGGTCGGGGCCTACGAGCAGTACTTC
d_gene: .
j_gene: TRBJ2-7
abundance: .
v_gene: TRBV27

CDR3aa: CSSSPGQPTNYGYTF
CDR3nt: TGTTCCAGCAGTCCGGGACAGCCCACTAACTATGGCTACACCTTC
d_gene: TRBD1
j_gene: TRBJ1-2
abundance: .
v_gene: TRBV7-9

CDR3aa: CASSSQGDPLAKNIQYF
CDR3nt: TGTGCCAGCAGTTCCCAGGGTGATCCCCTAGCCAAAAACATTCAGTACTTC
d_gene: .
j_gene: TRBJ2-4
abundance: .
v_gene: TRBV28

CDR3aa: CASSIRARTNEKLFF
CDR3nt: TGTGCCAGTAGTATCCGCGCCCGAACTAATGAAAAACTGTTTTTT
d_gene: .
j_gene: TRBJ1-4
abundance: .
v_gene: TRBV19

CDR3aa: CASSQEAGVEKLFF
CDR3nt: TGCGCCAGCAGCCAAGAGGCAGGGGTTGAAAAACTGTTTTTT
d_gene: .
j_gene: TRBJ1-4
abundance: once
v_gene: TRBV4-1

CDR3aa: CASSILADTEAFF
CDR3nt: TGTGCCAGCAGCATACTGGCGGACACTGAAGCTTTCTTT
d_gene: .
j_gene: TRBJ1-1
abundance: .
v_gene: TRBV7-9

CDR3aa: CSATDTYEQYF
CDR3nt: TGCAGTGCTACTGACACCTACGAGCAGTACTTC
d_gene: .
j_gene: TRBJ2-7
abundance: .
v_gene: TRBV20-1

CDR3aa: CASRRGYEQYF
CDR3nt: TGTGCCAGCCGAAGAGGTTACGAGCAGTACTTC
d_gene: .
j_gene: TRBJ2-7
abundance: .
v_gene: TRBV28